These 15 T cell receptor beta chains were all obtained from the same sample, sequenced in a study of neoadjuvant anti-PD-1 for oral cavity cancer. Time point given: after neoadjuvant nivolumab, at surgical resection. TCRdb keeps only in-frame clones here, not all; method: immunoSEQ multiplex PCR. The sample holds just under 70,000 clones; roughly 85% are singletons and the top ten take roughly 3.4%. Sequencing was performed on PBMCs, taken after nivolumab (anti-PD-1) treatment. Receptor source: a person aged 35-80 years with oral cavity squamous cell carcinoma.

This sequence joins TRBV7-3 and TRBJ2-6; 10 bases agree with TRBD2. Germline CDR1 reads SGHTA; CDR2 reads FQGTGA. The trim removed 6 bases at V and 1 base at J, leaving 6 bases unmatched. The CDR3 contains 17 residues. This CDR3 reads CASSPGLAVSGANVLTF. For the CDR3, the DNA is TGTGCCAGCAGTCCAGGACTAGCGGTTTCTGGGGCCAACGTCCTGACTTTC.

J is TRBJ2-7 and V is TRBV9; D is ambiguous. Trimming cost V 4 bases and J 8 bases, with 16 bases left between them. Germline V gene sequence: CDR1 SGDLS, CDR2 YYNGEE. The CDR3 loop spans 13 amino acids. The CDR3 sequence: CASSHPSQLKQYF. CDR3 nucleotide sequence: TGTGCCAGCAGCCACCCCAGCCAACTAAAGCAGTACTTC.

The rearrangement links TRBV6-5 to TRBJ2-1; 7 nucleotides align to TRBD2. The V gene end was trimmed by 6 bases and the J gene end by 0 bases; junction bases not matched to a gene: 5. The CDR3 runs to 15 residues. The V gene's germline CDR1 is MNHEY and CDR2 SVGAGI. The CDR3 DNA sequence: TGTGCCAGCAGCCCTACTAGCGCCTCCTACAATGAGCAGTTCTTC. It yields the protein CASSPTSASYNEQFF.

The rearrangement links TRBV5-1 to TRBJ2-7; D might be TRBD1 or TRBD2, each matching 5 bases. The length of the CDR3 is 15 residues. Germline CDR1 reads SGHRS; CDR2 reads YFSETQ. V was pared by 1 base and J by 0 bases, with 11 bases between. The CDR3 loop is CASSLTGQSSYEQYF. The CDR3 nucleotides read TGCGCCAGCAGCTTGACGGGGCAGAGCTCCTACGAGCAGTACTTC. The full variable domain, in which reference TRBV5-1 and TRBJ2-7 provide the parts outside the CDR3, is KAGVTQTPRYLIKTRGQQVTLSCSPISGHRSVSWYQQTPGQGLQFLFEYFSETQRNKGNFPGRFSGRQFSNSRSEMNVSTLELGDSALYLCASSLTGQSSYEQYFGPGTRLTVT.

CDR3 nucleotides: TGTGCCAGCAGATCTGGACAGGGAGTAAATCAGCCCCAGCATTTT. The encoded protein is CASRSGQGVNQPQHF. The chain is built from TRBV5-8 and TRBJ1-5; 8 bases fit TRBD1. J gave up 4 bases and V 5 bases, and 8 bases lay outside the gene matches. CDR3 length: 15 residues. Looked up from germline, CDR1 is SGHTS and CDR2 is YDEGEE.

The chain combines TRBV9 with TRBJ2-3, with D unclear. Germline CDR1 SGDLS, CDR2 YYNGEE. The CDR3 totals 12 residues. V gave up 0 bases and J gave up 5 bases, with 4 bases separating them. CDR3 DNA sequence: TGTGCCAGCAGCGTAGAGGGAGATACGCAGTATTTT. This sequence encodes CASSVEGDTQYF.

V and J are TRBV28 and TRBJ2-7, with D tentatively TRBD2 (6 bases). With 7 bases removed from V and 9 bases from J, the gap between germline ends came to 16 bases. The germline gives CDR1 MDHEN, CDR2 SYDVKM. The CDR3 has 12 amino acids. This chain's CDR3 is CASTAGKNRQYF. CDR3 coding DNA: TGTGCCAGCACAGCGGGTAAGAATCGGCAGTACTTC. The full variable domain, completed using reference TRBV28 and TRBJ2-7, is DVKVTQSSRYLVKRTGEKVFLECVQDMDHENMFWYRQDPGLGLRLIYFSYDVKMKEKGDIPEGYSVSREKKERFSLILESASTNQTSMYLCASTAGKNRQYFGPGTRLTVT.

This clone turned up a few times. The chain has TRBV5-5 and TRBJ1-1, with a weak D call TRBD1 (6 bases). This CDR3 comprises 13 residues. The germline CDR1 and CDR2 sequences are SGHKS and YYEKEE (reference sequence). Trimming took 2 bases from V and 4 from J, leaving 9 bases between them. The CDR3 protein is CASSFTGPTEAFF. In DNA, the CDR3 is TGTGCCAGCAGCTTTACAGGGCCCACTGAAGCTTTCTTT.

The chain combines TRBV30 with TRBJ2-1, with TRBD1 identical over 9 bases. V dropped 0 bases and J dropped 1; count of bases not matched to a gene: 4. CDR1 is GTSNPN and CDR2 is SVGIG in the germline V gene (reference sequence). CDR3 length: 16 amino acids. CDR3 sequence: CAWSVGGTGSYNEQFF. CDR3 sequence (DNA): TGTGCCTGGAGTGTAGGCGGGACAGGGTCCTACAATGAGCAGTTCTTC.

The rearrangement links TRBV2 to TRBJ2-5; no definite D call. CDR3 size: 12 residues. Germline loops: CDR1 SNHLY, CDR2 FYNNEI. Trimming removed 7 bases at V and 3 bases at J, with 9 bases between. Written as DNA, the CDR3 is TGTGCCAGCACGAATCAGGAAGAGACCCAGTACTTC. It encodes CASTNQEETQYF.

V and J are TRBV2 and TRBJ1-2; possibly TRBD1 for D (5 bases). V was clipped by 5 bases and J by 8 bases, with 12 bases between them. CDR3 length equals 12 residues. Germline CDR1 and CDR2: SNHLY and FYNNEI. In DNA, the CDR3 is TGTGCCAGCAGTAGGGGCTTGGGAGGCTACACCTTC. This encodes CASSRGLGGYTF.

The chain links TRBV21-1 to TRBJ1-2; the D segment call TRBD1 is taken from the table without a DNA check. TRBV21-1 is designated a pseudogene. CDR3 length: 16 residues. For the CDR3, the DNA is TGTGCCAGCAGCTCCCCTTGGGACAGGGGTGGCTATGGCTACACCTTC. Translating it yields CASSSPWDRGGYGYTF.

This chain links TRBV5-4 with TRBJ2-1; D unresolved. The CDR3 loop spans 14 amino acids. Trimming cost V 4 bases and J 6 bases, with 14 bases left between them. Germline values: CDR1 SGHNT, CDR2 YYREEE (reference sequence). The CDR3 protein is CASSPTGDSNEQFF. CDR3 bases: TGTGCCAGCAGCCCCACTGGAGATTCCAATGAGCAGTTCTTC.

The chain is built from TRBV28 and TRBJ2-7; the match to TRBD2 covers 10 bases. The CDR3 has 15 amino acids. Trimming removed 3 bases from V and 3 bases from J; junction bases left unmatched: 5. Germline-derived CDR1 and CDR2 are MDHEN and SYDVKM. The CDR3, as DNA: TGTGCCAGCAGTTTTCCGGCTAGCGGGAGCTACGAGCAGTACTTC. Its translation is CASSFPASGSYEQYF.

The chain couples TRBV9 to TRBJ2-5; D gene uncertain. Germline V gene lookup returns CDR1 SGDLS and CDR2 YYNGEE. There are 14 residues in the CDR3. With 4 bases removed from V and 1 base from J, the gap between germline ends came to 11 bases. The chain's CDR3 is CASSPHVGQETQYF. Written as DNA, the CDR3 is TGTGCCAGCAGCCCCCACGTGGGCCAAGAGACCCAGTACTTC.